This T cell receptor (beta chain) was profiled in a study of T cells in Graves' hyperthyroidism and ophthalmopathy (dated by TCRdb to the late 2010s). Looking at the study overall: To identify TCR V-J signatures that set the groups apart, the researchers used a discovery cohort of about a hundred patients, made up of under 50 with Graves' ophthalmopathy and 57 with stable Graves' hyperthyroidism. An independent validation cohort of 18 to 20 hyperthyroidism patients and approximately 17 patients who later progressed to ophthalmopathy tested prospective prediction of ophthalmopathy. The roughly 91 discovery patients were randomly divided into training and test sets at a 7:3 ratio. In six Graves' hyperthyroidism patients, the study also compared T-cell repertoires from thyroid tissue with T-cell repertoires from blood. After sampling, hyperthyroidism patients received methimazole starting at 30 mg daily, and ophthalmopathy patients received high-dose intravenous methylprednisolone. According to the paper, TCR Vbeta CDR3 sequencing was carried out on 135 peripheral blood samples, which came from 40 to 45 ophthalmopathy, around 74 hyperthyroidism and roughly 17 progressor patients.

The TCR beta CDR3 regions were amplified from the RNA transcripts. The first round of RT-PCR for the TCR CDR3 was performed with the HTBI primer set and the Qiagen OneStep RT-PCR kit. The libraries were constructed in a second round of multiplex PCR and then size-selected and purified. Libraries were sequenced paired-end with 100 bp reads on an Illumina HiSeq2000. Turning to the authors' computational methods: SOAPnuke was used to process the raw data, throwing out any read that contained adapters or uncalled bases, had a mean Phred below 15, or lacked an exact constant-primer or identifier match. COPE v1.2.5 was used to merge the high-quality paired reads, and each unique nucleotide sequence was defined as a clonotype. MiTCR v1.1 was used to align clonotypes to the IMGT TRBV, TRBD and TRBJ reference segments. Analysis was restricted to V-J combinations with a frequency above 0.0001, which covered 99.2% of repertoires. The TCS score was defined as F50 (clonal expansion) divided by E x V (chaos), with BLOSUM62-based TCRdist calculated between CDR3 peptides within each V-J. Welch's t-statistics and random forest reduced approximately 520 V-J features to 10 to 15, which were used in a naive Bayes classifier (R e1071). Thyroid-blood repertoire similarity was quantified with the Morisita-Horn index. Using fastp at Q25 and MiXCR, TCRdb reprocessed the public reads and kept productive beta chains. When rows share a CDR3 protein, they turn into one entry using the most common DNA and genes. TCRdb's processing, not the study's, gives the V and J calls here. The sample includes roughly 570,000 distinct CDR3 sequences, with about 45% observed a single time. 7.5% to 8.5% of the sample rests with the top ten.

This clonotype was seen ten or more times. Its specific antigen is unknown. Qualities for individual bases were not recorded, and no much larger clone is one base off. The germline V gene sets CDR1 to SQVTM and CDR2 to ANQGSEA. Trimming costs V 3 bases and J 0 bases, and their ends lie 8 bases apart. The CDR3 runs 14 residues from the cysteine to the phenylalanine. The retained sequence is limited to the CDR3, 42 bases, with the frame set at the first base. Broad study findings and their caveats: In validation, progression to ophthalmopathy was predicted by the model with around 71% sensitivity and nearly 75% specificity, a median of 6.5 months before onset. Sample size was not statistically predetermined, and blinding of investigators to group allocation was not performed. Ophthalmopathy was separated from stable hyperthyroidism by a 13 V-J signature model, with approximately 89% sensitivity and about 81% specificity obtained in cross-validation and 80%/75% obtained in testing. Most expanded thyroid clonotypes (frequency above 0.001) were also detected in blood, a finding suggesting that blood repertoires may reflect thyroid immune responses.

Graves' hyperthyroidism was defined as stable when no progression to ophthalmopathy occurred over 18 months of follow-up. Hyperthyroidism patients were newly diagnosed, with disease duration under 2 months, and aged 18 to 65 years. The study excluded patients with uncontrolled infections, other autoimmune diseases, pregnancy or lactation. Diagnoses were established on the basis of clinical symptoms, serum thyroxine and TRAb, thyroid ultrasound, and orbital computed tomography. Trizol reagent was used to extract total RNA, and RNA quality was then checked on an Agilent 2100 Bioanalyzer. The origin of this receptor is a woman aged 18 to 35 with Graves' hyperthyroidism. The material sequenced was peripheral blood or thyroid tissue (not recorded which). The chain was built from TRBV29-1 and TRBJ2-2, with an unclear D gene assignment. The CDR3 has the sequence CSVDQKANTGELFF. The DNA sequence is given as TGCAGCGTTGACCAGAAAGCGAACACCGGGGAGCTGTTTTTT.